This T cell receptor beta chain was identified in a study of cytomegalovirus exposure and HLA in healthy donors (dated 2017 in TCRdb). For context, the study as a whole: According to an earlier analysis of 587 of the donors, some 180 million T cells yielded 117 million unique TCR beta sequences and about 300 Gb of sequence data. An early release covering around 630 HLA-typed donors comprised about 300 gigabases of sequencing data and tens of millions of unique TCR sequences. The genetic ancestry cluster associated with self-reported Caucasian donors included approximately 85% of the 398 genotyped donors. The aim of the study was to test whether cataloging public T cell receptors could identify signatures of past pathogen exposure. Using immunosequencing, the study profiled T cell repertoires from around 680 subjects and related those repertoires to cytomegalovirus serostatus. Besides the first cohort of hundreds of subjects, a separate validation cohort made up of some 110 different subjects was used. To predict cytomegalovirus infection status, the study combined high-throughput TCR immunosequencing, statistical association of individual TCRs with disease status, and machine learning. A later analysis re-examined previously published TCR beta repertoires from more than 650 donors and added high-resolution HLA genotyping to investigate patterns of TCR occurrence. The later analysis used no new phenotypic data to find candidate immune exposures, relying instead on TCR beta sequences and their occurrence across donors. An earlier analysis of 587 of the donors used high-throughput TCR beta sequencing to judge whether each TCR beta V gene segment behaved as functional or pseudogenic. Donor age, sex, ethnicity and CMV serostatus were collected together with the repertoire data. In a later genetic analysis, genome-wide SNP genotypes for about three fifths of the roughly 670 donors were used, and that subset was treated as a discovery cohort. Every repertoire in the discovery cohort had been generated on one and the same sequencing platform. HLA typing covered class I and class II loci at four-digit resolution. The number of donors typed differed by locus, with about 629-640 for A, B, C, DRB1 and DQB1, approximately 500 for DQA1, nearly 610 for DPA1, and 450 to 480 for DPB1. Several DR-DQ haplotypes were treated as single units for association and clustering because of strong linkage in the cohort. Across 398 genotyped donors of the cohort, an average of 235,054 unique TCR beta nucleotide sequences per donor were sequenced, and roughly 20% of those sequences were non-productive.

This clone was seen more than once but under ten times. It has no known antigen specificity. Base quality data are lacking; no much larger clone is found one base away. Results the study describes overall, beyond this receptor: In a later analysis, TCR association rates were found to vary across HLA loci, with the most associated TCRs seen for DRB1 alleles and the fewest for HLA-C alleles. The study listed approximately 150 TCR beta chains as associated with cytomegalovirus. Because HLA typing was missing for some donors at each locus, association tests included only the typed subset. Linkage disequilibrium might explain the correlated functional status among segregating V segments, but an unknown experimental factor could not be ruled out. In a later analysis, HLA-associated TCR beta chains showed more clonal expansion and lower generation probabilities than non-associated chains that were equally common. The classifier was reported to diagnose cytomegalovirus status with high specificity and sensitivity in both the original cohort and the validation cohort. A cluster of highly shared sequence variants was judged likely to represent a technical artifact of the sequencing pipeline. For the cohort, immune exposure information was limited to CMV serostatus. V-gene and J-gene trimming of TCR beta chains was associated with a missense DCLRE1C variant in a later genetic analysis, and the association was replicated in an independent cohort. At a false discovery rate of 0.05, a later analysis linked 15,000 to 20,000 TCR beta sequences to specific HLA alleles. A further reported finding was that TCR beta sequences accurately predicted the HLA-A and HLA-B alleles for most subjects in the first cohort. Assigning TCR associations to individual alleles was difficult when HLA alleles, especially DR and DQ, strongly co-occurred. According to the authors, the approach could potentially be generalized to other disease states and immunological phenotypes. In a later genetic analysis, fewer N-insertions in productive TCRs were reported among donors in an Asian-associated ancestry cluster than the approximately 710-donor mean. In a later analysis, several top co-occurrence clusters were reported to appear linked to parvovirus B19, influenza, CMV and Epstein-Barr virus. In vitro tests confirmed that a few of the cytomegalovirus-associated TCR beta chains recognize cytomegalovirus antigens. The cohort was sequenced for TCR beta chains only, and without alpha or paired-chain data the features that could be detected were limited. Presence/absence analyses assumed roughly uniform sequencing depth across donors, an assumption that may not hold. Most CMV-associated TCR beta chains appeared to be HLA-restricted in a later analysis, and the HLA associations seemed to be driven largely by CMV exposure. Across donors, most TCR sequences were observed very rarely, whereas some public TCRs were present in many individuals. In an earlier analysis of about 600 of the donors, most TCR beta V segments appeared in productive rearrangements about 90% or about 30% of the time, broadly matching IMGT annotations. Because counts were too low, more than 15 rarely observed V segments, including chromosome 9 orphons, were excluded from the earlier analysis of 587 of the donors. Because the 87-base-pair reads could not distinguish some IMGT-functional V segments, including TRBV6-2 and TRBV6-3, those segments were excluded.

CDR1 is given as LNHNV and CDR2 as YYDKDF, both from the germline V gene (reference sequence). The trim is 0 bases for V and 4 bases for J, with a gap of 8 bases between the germline ends. Including cysteine and phenylalanine, the CDR3 has 14 amino acids. The only DNA kept is the CDR3, 42 bases in frame from the first base. The library was produced with the immunoSEQ multiplex PCR assay. A mixture of 60 forward primers for TCR Vbeta segments and 13 reverse primers for TCR Jbeta segments was used in the multiplex PCR. A multiplex PCR assay on genomic DNA amplified the CDR3 region of rearranged TCR beta genes. Amplified TCR beta libraries were sequenced as 87-base-pair reads on the Illumina HiSeq System. The authors' analysis ran thus. Across the 670 or so repertoires, a later analysis counted some 80 million unique TCR beta chains, around 11 million of which were shared by at least two donors. Raw reads were error-corrected and collapsed into unique sequences by a nearest-neighbor algorithm in which closely related sequences were merged to remove PCR and sequencing errors. Alignment of CDR3 sequences to IMGT reference sequences was used to assign V, D and J gene segments. For a sequence to be retained, a match of at least six nucleotides was required to both a V gene segment and a J gene segment. Rearrangements were called productive when the CDR3 lacked stop codons and stayed in frame with V and J; all others were non-productive. CDR3 was defined according to IMGT convention as the region running from the second conserved V-encoded cysteine to the conserved J-encoded phenylalanine. Sequences without an unambiguous match to a single V gene segment were excluded from the earlier analysis of several hundred of the donors. An earlier analysis of approximately 590 of the donors classified V segments as functional when productive rearrangements were above 56.7% and as segregating when the standard deviation between donors was above 5%. A statistical classification framework was built for diagnosing cytomegalovirus status from the catalog of TCR beta chain sequences. In a later analysis, V and J genes were assigned by comparing TCR nucleotide sequences against IMGT/GENE-DB human TR gene sequences. Using the TCRdist pipeline, a later analysis assigned CDR3 sequences along with most-parsimonious VDJ recombination scenarios. In a later analysis, every TCR beta chain was defined by the combination of its CDR3 amino acid sequence and its V-gene family, and reads without a unique V-gene family were dropped. A later analysis removed several hundred highly shared, low-generation-probability nucleotide sequences to deal with suspected cross-contamination and a sequencing artifact. In a later analysis, a clonal expansion index for each public chain was calculated from normalized within-repertoire ranks of inferred template counts. A later analysis computed generation probabilities with a VDJ recombination model fitted to out-of-frame rearrangements, and checked the results against IGoR. A later analysis scored TCR-TCR, TCR-HLA and TCR-CMV co-occurrence with hypergeometric tests, applying a repertoire-size bias correction to TCR pairs. To estimate false discovery rates, a later analysis permuted the HLA or CMV assignments 20 times. A later analysis grouped co-occurring TCRs with DBSCAN, adding TCRdist sequence similarity when clustering within HLA-allele-positive subsets. For co-occurrence clustering, repertoires with fewer than 30,000 or more than 120,000 public chains were excluded, along with roughly five repertoires with anomalous nucleotide sharing. TCRdb re-hosts the immuneACCESS table, in-frame sequences only. Its copies lack some clones; in the studies checked, an unresolved V gene accounts for under half of them, and the cause for the rest is not known. V, J and clone size are taken as reported in that table, and D and trimming were inferred from the DNA itself. This sample has around 220,000 clones in its table, and more than 60% of those were observed once. The top ten clonotypes cover 1.5% to 2% of the sample.

The cohort comprised around 700 healthy bone marrow donors. All cohort members were sampled while nominally healthy, although unrecorded immune exposures were likely present. The donor was CMV seronegative and belonged to the group of 380 or so seronegative cohort members. Every donor gave a peripheral blood sample, and the peripheral blood mononuclear cells from that sample were used for TCR beta sequencing. The Qiagen DNeasy Blood Extraction Kit was used to extract genomic DNA from the blood cell samples. The specimen sequenced was PBMCs. This receptor was taken from a woman aged 30 to 39 in good health and CMV-seronegative. This chain is built from TRBV15 and TRBJ2-3, with TRBD1 as a weak D call on 5 bases. The CDR3 reads as follows: CATSRDKGPDTQYF. The DNA sequence reads TGTGCCACCAGCAGAGATAAGGGGCCAGATACGCAGTATTTT.